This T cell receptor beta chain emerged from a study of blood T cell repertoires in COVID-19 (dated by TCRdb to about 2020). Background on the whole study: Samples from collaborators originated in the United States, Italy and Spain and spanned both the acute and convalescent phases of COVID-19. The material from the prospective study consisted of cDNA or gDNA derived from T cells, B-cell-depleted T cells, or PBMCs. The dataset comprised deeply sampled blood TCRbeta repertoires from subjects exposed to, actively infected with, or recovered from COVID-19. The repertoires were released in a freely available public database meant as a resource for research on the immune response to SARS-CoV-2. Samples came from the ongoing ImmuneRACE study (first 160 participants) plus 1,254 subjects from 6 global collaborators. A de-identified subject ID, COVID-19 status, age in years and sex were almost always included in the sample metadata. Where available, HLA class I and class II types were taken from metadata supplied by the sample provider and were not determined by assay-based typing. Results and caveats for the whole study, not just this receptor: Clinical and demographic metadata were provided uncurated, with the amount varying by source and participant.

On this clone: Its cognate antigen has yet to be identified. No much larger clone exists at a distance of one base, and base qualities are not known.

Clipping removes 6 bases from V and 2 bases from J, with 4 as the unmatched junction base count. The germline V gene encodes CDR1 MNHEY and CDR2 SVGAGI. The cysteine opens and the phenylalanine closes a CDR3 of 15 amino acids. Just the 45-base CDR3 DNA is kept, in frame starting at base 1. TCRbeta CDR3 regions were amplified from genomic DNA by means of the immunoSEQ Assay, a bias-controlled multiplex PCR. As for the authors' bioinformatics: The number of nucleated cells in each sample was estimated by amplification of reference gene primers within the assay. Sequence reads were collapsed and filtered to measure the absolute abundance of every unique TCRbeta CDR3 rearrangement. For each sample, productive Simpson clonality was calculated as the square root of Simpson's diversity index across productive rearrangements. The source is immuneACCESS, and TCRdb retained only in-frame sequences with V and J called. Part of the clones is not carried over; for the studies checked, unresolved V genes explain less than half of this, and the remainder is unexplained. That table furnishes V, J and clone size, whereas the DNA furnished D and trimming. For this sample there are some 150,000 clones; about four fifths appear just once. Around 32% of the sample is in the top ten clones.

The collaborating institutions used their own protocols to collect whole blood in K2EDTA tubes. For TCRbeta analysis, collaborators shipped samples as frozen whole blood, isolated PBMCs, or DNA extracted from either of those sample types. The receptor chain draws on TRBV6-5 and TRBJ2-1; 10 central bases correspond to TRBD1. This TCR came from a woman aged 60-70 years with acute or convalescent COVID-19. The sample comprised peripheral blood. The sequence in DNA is TGTGCCAGCAGCTCGGGACAGGGGACCTACAATGAGCAGTTCTTC. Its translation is CASSSGQGTYNEQFF.